This TCR beta chain was recovered during a study of control samples from healthy donors and cancer patients. Germline V lookup: CDR1 MNHEY, CDR2 SMNVEV (reference sequence). V was cut by 3 bases and J by 0 bases, with 19 bases left in between. The CDR3 consists of 18 residues. Data came from immunoSEQ multiplex PCR; TCRdb stores just in-frame clones and leaves some out. The sample contains about 54,000 clones, approximately 95% of which appear only once. The chain employs TRBV27 and TRBJ2-3; tentative D call: TRBD2 (5 bases). The source of this sequence is a young woman in good health. The sequenced sample was blood. The chain's CDR3 is CASSLKVAGQTSTDTQYF. DNA for the CDR3: TGTGCCAGCAGTTTGAAGGTTGCGGGTCAAACTAGCACAGATACGCAGTATTTT.